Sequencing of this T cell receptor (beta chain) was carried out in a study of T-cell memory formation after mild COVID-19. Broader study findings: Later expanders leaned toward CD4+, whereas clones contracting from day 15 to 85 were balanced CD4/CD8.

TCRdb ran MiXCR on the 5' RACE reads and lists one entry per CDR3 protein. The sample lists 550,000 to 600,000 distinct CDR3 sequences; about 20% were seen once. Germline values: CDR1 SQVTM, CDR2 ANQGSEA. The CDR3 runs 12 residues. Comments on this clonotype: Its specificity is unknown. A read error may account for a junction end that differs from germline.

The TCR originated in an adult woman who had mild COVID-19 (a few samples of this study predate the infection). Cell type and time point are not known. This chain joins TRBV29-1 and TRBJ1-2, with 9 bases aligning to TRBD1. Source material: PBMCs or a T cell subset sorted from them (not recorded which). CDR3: CITGGGNYGYTF. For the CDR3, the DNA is TGTATAACAGGGGGCGGAAACTATGGCTACACCTTC.